These T cell receptor beta chains were read from a single sample in a study of shared T cell receptors in the human thymus. Sequenced by immunoSEQ multiplex PCR; TCRdb stores in-frame clones only, minus some. This sample carries over 650,000 clones, over 75% of them seen once, and the ten largest clones take roughly 0.0086%. This sample was also put to use in a study of human thymus T cells.

The specimen sequenced was thymocytes. The receptor set was obtained from a boy under two years old with a congenital heart defect. Each CDR3 is given with its conserved first and last residue. A D gene is named only where the DNA matches it firmly. Clone size is stated in some rows and not others, as once, few, many or a class when expanded.

J,D,size,V,length,CDR3,DNA
TRBJ2-7,TRBD2,NA,TRBV27,16,CASSAPSGGGLYEQYF,TGTGCCAGCAGCGCGCCTAGCGGGGGGGGTCTCTACGAGCAGTACTTC
TRBJ1-6,NA,NA,TRBV5-6,14,CASSPTGSNSPLHF,TGTGCCAGCAGCCCCACAGGTTCTAATTCCCCCCTCCACTTT
TRBJ2-6,TRBD1,NA,TRBV2,18,CASSGPTGGSSGANVLTF,TGTGCCAGCAGTGGGCCGACAGGGGGCAGCTCTGGGGCCAACGTCCTGACTTTC
TRBJ2-1,NA,once,TRBV29-1,13,CSVKDRHYNEQFF,TGCAGCGTCAAAGACAGGCATTACAATGAGCAGTTCTTC
TRBJ2-2,TRBD2,NA,TRBV5-1,16,CASSPLAGGPPGELFF,TGCGCCAGCAGCCCTTTAGCGGGGGGGCCACCCGGGGAGCTGTTTTTT
TRBJ1-2,NA,NA,TRBV5-4,17,CASSFEGWRVPNYGYTF,TGTGCCAGCAGCTTCGAGGGGTGGAGGGTACCTAACTATGGCTACACCTTC
TRBJ2-3,TRBD2,NA,TRBV10-3,16,CAISGRASGSTDTQYF,TGTGCCATCAGTGGCCGCGCTAGCGGGAGCACAGATACGCAGTATTTT
TRBJ2-7,TRBD1,NA,TRBV5-4,13,CASSLGQGHEQYF,TGTGCCAGCAGCTTGGGACAGGGACACGAGCAGTACTTC
TRBJ2-5,TRBD2,NA,TRBV5-4,16,CASSLGASGGKETQYF,TGTGCCAGCAGCTTGGGTGCTAGCGGGGGAAAAGAGACCCAGTACTTC
TRBJ2-7,TRBD1,NA,TRBV6-1,13,CASSKQGAYEQYF,TGTGCCAGCAGTAAACAGGGGGCCTACGAGCAGTACTTC
TRBJ2-6,NA,few,TRBV4-3,15,CASSQGEDGANVLTF,TGCGCCAGCAGCCAAGGTGAGGATGGGGCCAACGTCCTGACTTTC
TRBJ2-1,TRBD2,NA,TRBV13,16,CASSLSLAGGHNEQFF,TGTGCCAGCAGCTTATCACTAGCGGGAGGGCATAATGAGCAGTTCTTC
TRBJ2-3,TRBD1,NA,TRBV25-1,13,CATQGASTDTQYF,TGTGCCACCCAGGGGGCGAGCACAGATACGCAGTATTTT
TRBJ1-1,TRBD1,NA,TRBV5-1,15,CASSLVTGAATEAFF,TGCGCCAGCAGCTTGGTTACAGGGGCGGCCACTGAAGCTTTCTTT
TRBJ2-7,NA,NA,TRBV5-1,16,CASSLAGGHVSYEQYF,TGCGCCAGCAGCTTGGCCGGGGGGCACGTCTCCTACGAGCAGTACTTC
TRBJ2-7,NA,NA,TRBV5-6,17,CASSLYRDRRSSYEQYF,TGTGCCAGCAGCTTATACCGTGACAGGCGGAGCTCCTACGAGCAGTACTTC
TRBJ2-1,TRBD2,NA,TRBV5-1,17,CASSLSFSGGFTGEQFF,TGCGCCAGCAGCCTATCCTTTAGCGGGGGGTTCACAGGTGAGCAGTTCTTC
TRBJ1-2,TRBD1,NA,TRBV28,15,CASSPQQGAFCGYTF,TGTGCCAGCAGTCCTCAACAGGGGGCTTTTTGTGGCTACACCTTC
TRBJ1-2,TRBD1,NA,TRBV4-1,18,CASSQDNSETGVPYGYTF,TGCGCCAGCAGCCAAGATAATTCGGAGACAGGGGTCCCTTATGGCTACACCTTC
TRBJ2-4,NA,NA,TRBV7-2,17,CASSLGGGKGTENIQYF,TGTGCCAGCAGCTTAGGGGGCGGGAAGGGGACCGAAAACATTCAGTACTTC
TRBJ2-7,TRBD1,NA,TRBV27,14,CASSSLDRGNEQYF,TGTGCCAGCAGTTCCTTAGACAGGGGCAACGAGCAGTACTTC
TRBJ1-6,TRBD1,NA,TRBV4-2,18,CASSQGTGGSTNNSPLHF,TGTGCCAGCAGCCAGGGCACAGGGGGCAGTACCAATAATTCACCCCTCCACTTT
TRBJ1-3,TRBD1,NA,TRBV6-1,13,CAGQGSSGNTIYF,TGTGCCGGACAGGGTAGCTCTGGAAACACCATATATTTT
TRBJ2-1,TRBD2,NA,TRBV4-3,17,CASSQGTLAGGAHEQFF,TGCGCCAGCAGCCAAGGGACCCTAGCGGGGGGTGCGCATGAGCAGTTCTTC
TRBJ2-7,TRBD1,NA,TRBV29-1,11,CSVDRGHEQYF,TGCAGCGTTGACAGGGGGCACGAGCAGTACTTC
TRBJ1-1,NA,NA,TRBV30,11,CAWNRNTEAFF,TGTGCCTGGAACAGGAACACTGAAGCTTTCTTT
TRBJ1-6,NA,NA,TRBV7-9,12,CASSLSRQVLHF,TGTGCCAGCAGCTTATCCCGACAGGTCCTCCACTTT
TRBJ2-7,TRBD2,NA,TRBV18,14,CASSRGERECEQYF,TGTGCCAGCTCACGGGGCGAGCGGGAGTGTGAGCAGTACTTC
TRBJ1-2,NA,NA,TRBV19,13,CASSMGGNYGYTF,TGTGCCAGTAGTATGGGGGGTAACTATGGCTACACCTTC
TRBJ2-2,NA,NA,TRBV20-1,11,CSARCGGELFF,TGCAGTGCTAGGTGCGGCGGGGAGCTGTTTTTT
TRBJ2-1,TRBD1,NA,TRBV27,15,CASSVGQGHYNEQFF,TGTGCCAGCAGTGTTGGACAGGGACATTACAATGAGCAGTTCTTC
TRBJ1-5,TRBD1,NA,TRBV2,17,CASSARDSRYSNQPQHF,TGTGCCAGCAGCGCCAGGGACAGTCGATATAGCAATCAGCCCCAGCATTTT
TRBJ1-1,NA,NA,TRBV30,11,CAWSVGAEAFF,TGTGCCTGGAGTGTAGGGGCTGAAGCTTTCTTT
TRBJ2-7,NA,NA,TRBV5-1,14,CASSLQVSSYEQYF,TGCGCCAGCAGCTTGCAGGTCAGCTCCTACGAGCAGTACTTC
TRBJ2-1,TRBD1,NA,TRBV4-1,18,CASSPGSGRTGGVNEQFF,TGCGCCAGCAGCCCGGGCTCAGGGAGGACAGGGGGCGTCAATGAGCAGTTCTTC
TRBJ2-1,TRBD2,NA,TRBV4-3,18,CASSQASGRSFVCNEQFF,TGCGCCAGCAGCCAGGCTAGCGGGAGGTCTTTTGTATGCAATGAGCAGTTCTTC
TRBJ2-1,TRBD2,NA,TRBV5-4,15,CASSDGTSGSSEQFF,TGTGCCAGCAGCGACGGGACTAGCGGGAGTTCTGAGCAGTTCTTC
TRBJ2-1,TRBD1,once,TRBV5-5,15,CASSLTGGGRSEQFF,TGTGCCAGCAGCTTGACAGGGGGCGGCCGTAGTGAGCAGTTCTTC
TRBJ2-3,TRBD2,NA,TRBV5-6,15,CASSILAGDTDTQYF,TGTGCCAGCAGCATACTAGCGGGAGACACAGATACGCAGTATTTT
TRBJ2-7,NA,NA,TRBV7-9,15,CASSSRATGSYEQYF,TGTGCCAGCAGCTCTAGGGCGACAGGATCCTACGAGCAGTACTTC
TRBJ2-3,TRBD2,NA,TRBV29-1,15,CSVVLLAGSTDTQYF,TGCAGCGTTGTCCTGCTAGCGGGGTCCACAGATACGCAGTATTTT
TRBJ1-1,NA,NA,TRBV28,12,CASSLTRKSAFF,TGTGCCAGCAGTCTTACTAGAAAATCGGCTTTCTTT
TRBJ2-7,TRBD2,once,TRBV5-1,14,CASSLNGGGSEQYF,TGCGCCAGCAGCTTGAACGGGGGAGGGAGCGAGCAGTACTTC
TRBJ2-7,NA,NA,TRBV4-1,15,CASSQYDTLKYEQYF,TGCGCCAGCAGCCAATACGACACGCTAAAATACGAGCAGTACTTC
TRBJ2-7,TRBD1,once,TRBV18,16,CASSPPNKTGSYEQYF,TGTGCCAGCTCACCACCGAACAAGACAGGGTCCTACGAGCAGTACTTC
TRBJ2-2,TRBD2,NA,TRBV7-9,15,CASSNQSGGTGELFF,TGTGCCAGCAGCAACCAGAGCGGGGGGACCGGGGAGCTGTTTTTT
TRBJ2-7,TRBD2,NA,TRBV7-7,12,CASSSPGLEQYF,TGTGCCAGCAGCTCACCGGGACTAGAGCAGTACTTC